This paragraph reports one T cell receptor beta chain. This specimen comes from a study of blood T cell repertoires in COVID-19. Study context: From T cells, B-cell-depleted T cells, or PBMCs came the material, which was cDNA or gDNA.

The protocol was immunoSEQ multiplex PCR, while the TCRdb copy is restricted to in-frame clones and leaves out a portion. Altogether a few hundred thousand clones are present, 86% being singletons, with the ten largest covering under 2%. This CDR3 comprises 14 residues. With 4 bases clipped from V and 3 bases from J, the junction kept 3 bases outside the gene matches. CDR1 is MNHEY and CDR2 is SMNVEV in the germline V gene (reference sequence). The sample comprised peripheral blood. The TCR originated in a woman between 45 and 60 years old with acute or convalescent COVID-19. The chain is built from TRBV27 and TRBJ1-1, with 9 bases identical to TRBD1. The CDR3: CASSYTGGYTEAFF. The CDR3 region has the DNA TGTGCCAGCAGTTACACAGGGGGCTACACTGAAGCTTTCTTT.